The rows below give T cell receptor beta chains drawn from one sample of a study of blood T cell repertoires in COVID-19. Method: immunoSEQ multiplex PCR; TCRdb's copy keeps in-frame clones and lacks some. The sample records some 70,000 clones, 70% to 85% being singletons. The sequenced sample was peripheral blood. All receptors derive from a man in his sixties with acute or convalescent COVID-19. Each CDR3 is given with its conserved first and last residue. Each record gives: clone size, V gene, D gene, J gene, CDR3 DNA, CDR3 protein. The D gene is left open where the match is weak. Size tells how often a clone was seen (once, few, many) or the class of an expanded clone, and some rows leave it out.

size: -
V: TRBV2
D: TRBD2
J: TRBJ2-3
DNA: TGTGCCAGCGAAGGACTAGCGGGGGGAGGGACAGATACGCAGTATTTT
CDR3: CASEGLAGGGTDTQYF

size: -
V: TRBV3-1/TRBV3-2
D: -
J: TRBJ1-2
DNA: TGTGCCAGCAGCCAAGGGGCGGGACCCTATGGCTACACCTTC
CDR3: CASSQGAGPYGYTF

size: -
V: TRBV7-2
D: -
J: TRBJ2-2
DNA: TGTGCCAGCAGCCCAAGGGGGGGGTACACCGGGGAGCTGTTTTTT
CDR3: CASSPRGGYTGELFF

size: -
V: TRBV18
D: -
J: TRBJ2-7
DNA: TGTGCCAGCTCACCTGGGGGAGGCGAGCAGTACTTC
CDR3: CASSPGGGEQYF

size: -
V: TRBV30
D: -
J: TRBJ1-5
DNA: TGTGCCTGGAGTGTCGGGCAGGGGTGGAATCAGCCCCAGCATTTT
CDR3: CAWSVGQGWNQPQHF

size: -
V: TRBV5-4
D: -
J: TRBJ2-2
DNA: TGTGCCAGCAGCTCAAACACCGGGGAGCTGTTTTTT
CDR3: CASSSNTGELFF

size: -
V: TRBV6-1
D: -
J: TRBJ2-1
DNA: TGTGCCAGCAGTGAAGATCAACAGGGTCCCTACAATGAGCAGTTCTTC
CDR3: CASSEDQQGPYNEQFF

size: -
V: TRBV4-1
D: -
J: TRBJ1-3
DNA: TGCGCCAGCAGCCGAGATTCAGGCTCTGGAAACACCATATATTTT
CDR3: CASSRDSGSGNTIYF

size: -
V: TRBV4-3
D: -
J: TRBJ2-3
DNA: TGCGCCAGCAGCCAGGTCACCCTAGGGGGGGGCCAAGATACGCAGTATTTT
CDR3: CASSQVTLGGGQDTQYF

size: -
V: TRBV4-3
D: -
J: TRBJ1-4
DNA: TGCGCCAGCAGCCAAGAGGGGGGGGCTAATGAAAAACTGTTTTTT
CDR3: CASSQEGGANEKLFF

size: once
V: TRBV2
D: -
J: TRBJ1-1
DNA: TGTGCCAGCAGGCCCGACAGGAACACTGAAGCTTTCTTT
CDR3: CASRPDRNTEAFF

size: -
V: TRBV4-1
D: TRBD1
J: TRBJ2-2
DNA: TGCGCCAGCAGCCGCGGACAGGGATCGAACACCGGGGAGCTGTTTTTT
CDR3: CASSRGQGSNTGELFF

size: once
V: TRBV5-5
D: -
J: TRBJ2-7
DNA: TGTGCCAGCAGCTTGTCACTAGAGGGGCAGTACTTC
CDR3: CASSLSLEGQYF

size: -
V: TRBV2
D: TRBD1
J: TRBJ1-4
DNA: TGTGCCAGCAGGCGAACAGGGGGACCTAATGAAAAACTGTTTTTT
CDR3: CASRRTGGPNEKLFF

size: -
V: TRBV2
D: TRBD1
J: TRBJ2-5
DNA: TGTGCCAGCAACCGACAGGGGAACGAGGAGACCCAGTACTTC
CDR3: CASNRQGNEETQYF

size: few
V: TRBV10-1
D: TRBD1
J: TRBJ1-2
DNA: TGCGCCAGCAGTGAGCAGGGACAGCCGTATGGCTACACCTTC
CDR3: CASSEQGQPYGYTF

size: -
V: TRBV5-5
D: -
J: TRBJ1-2
DNA: TGTGCCAGTACCAGGGAAACGAACTATGGCTACACCTTC
CDR3: CASTRETNYGYTF

size: -
V: TRBV6-5
D: TRBD1
J: TRBJ1-1
DNA: TGTGCCAGCAGCCAGGGGGGCATGAACACTGAAGCTTTCTTT
CDR3: CASSQGGMNTEAFF

size: -
V: TRBV6-2/TRBV6-3
D: TRBD1
J: TRBJ1-3
DNA: TGTGCCAGCAGCCGGACAGGGGAAAACACCATATATTTT
CDR3: CASSRTGENTIYF

size: -
V: TRBV13
D: TRBD2
J: TRBJ2-5
DNA: TGTGCCAGCAAATTGGGACTAGCTGATGAGACCCAGTACTTC
CDR3: CASKLGLADETQYF

size: -
V: TRBV27
D: -
J: TRBJ1-5
DNA: TGTGCCAGCAGGTCGGGTCGTCAGCCCCAGCATTTT
CDR3: CASRSGRQPQHF

size: -
V: TRBV10-3
D: TRBD2
J: TRBJ2-3
DNA: TGTGCCATCAGGACTAGCGGCACAGATACGCAGTATTTT
CDR3: CAIRTSGTDTQYF

size: -
V: TRBV15
D: -
J: TRBJ1-5
DNA: TGTGCCACCAGCAGACAGGGCCTCGGGAGTAATCAGCCCCAGCATTTT
CDR3: CATSRQGLGSNQPQHF

size: -
V: TRBV12-3/TRBV12-4
D: -
J: TRBJ1-3
DNA: TGTGCCAGCAAACAGGGCTCTGGAAACACCATATATTTT
CDR3: CASKQGSGNTIYF

size: -
V: TRBV30
D: TRBD1
J: TRBJ1-2
DNA: TGTGCCTGGAGTGTCCTCGGGGCAGGGGGTGGCTACACCTTC
CDR3: CAWSVLGAGGGYTF

size: -
V: TRBV5-1
D: -
J: TRBJ1-6
DNA: TGCGCCAGCAGCTTGGGACTTTACTCCTATAATTCACCCCTCCACTTT
CDR3: CASSLGLYSYNSPLHF

size: -
V: TRBV6-1
D: TRBD1
J: TRBJ1-2
DNA: TGTGCCAGCAGTGAAAAGTCACAGGGGTATGGCTACACCTTC
CDR3: CASSEKSQGYGYTF

size: -
V: TRBV7-6
D: -
J: TRBJ1-3
DNA: TGTGCCAGCAGCTTAGTGGGCAGTGGAGGAAACACCATATATTTT
CDR3: CASSLVGSGGNTIYF

size: -
V: TRBV18
D: TRBD1
J: TRBJ1-1
DNA: TGTGCCAGCTCACCAGTGGGACAGAGTCTGACTGAAGCTTTCTTT
CDR3: CASSPVGQSLTEAFF

size: -
V: TRBV2
D: -
J: TRBJ2-3
DNA: TGTGCCAGCAGTGAAGCGCAGCAGGGGATAAACACAGATACGCAGTATTTT
CDR3: CASSEAQQGINTDTQYF

size: -
V: TRBV6-1
D: -
J: TRBJ1-1
DNA: TGTGCCAGCAGTGAGCGTCCGCTGAACACTGAAGCTTTCTTT
CDR3: CASSERPLNTEAFF

size: -
V: TRBV13
D: TRBD2
J: TRBJ2-1
DNA: TGTGCCAGCAGCGAAACTAGCGGTCCCTACAATGAGCAGTTCTTC
CDR3: CASSETSGPYNEQFF

size: -
V: TRBV5-4
D: TRBD2
J: TRBJ2-6
DNA: TGTGCCAGCAGCTTGCGCGATAGCGGGGGGGCTGGGGCCAACGTCCTGACTTTC
CDR3: CASSLRDSGGAGANVLTF

size: -
V: TRBV9
D: TRBD1
J: TRBJ1-2
DNA: TGTGCCAGTACACAGGGGGCCGCTAACTATGGCTACACCTTC
CDR3: CASTQGAANYGYTF

size: -
V: TRBV7-9
D: -
J: TRBJ2-5
DNA: TGTGCCAGCAGCTCCGCAGGGGAAGAGACCCAGTACTTC
CDR3: CASSSAGEETQYF

size: -
V: TRBV19
D: TRBD1
J: TRBJ2-7
DNA: TGTGCCAGTAGTATTATCCCGGGACAGGCCTACTACGAGCAGTACTTC
CDR3: CASSIIPGQAYYEQYF

size: -
V: TRBV5-1
D: -
J: TRBJ1-1
DNA: TGCGCCAGCAGCAACAGGAACACTGAAGCTTTCTTT
CDR3: CASSNRNTEAFF

size: -
V: TRBV5-6
D: TRBD1
J: TRBJ1-2
DNA: TGTGCCAGCAGCTTTGTCAACAGGGGATTTACTAACTATGGCTACACCTTC
CDR3: CASSFVNRGFTNYGYTF

size: -
V: TRBV6-2/TRBV6-3
D: TRBD2
J: TRBJ2-5
DNA: TGTGCCAGCAGTTCCGCCCTTAGCGGGGACCAGGAAGAGACCCAGTACTTC
CDR3: CASSSALSGDQEETQYF

size: -
V: TRBV29-1
D: -
J: TRBJ1-5
DNA: TGCAGCGTTGCACAGGGAACCAATCAGCCCCAGCATTTT
CDR3: CSVAQGTNQPQHF

size: -
V: TRBV30
D: TRBD1
J: TRBJ1-6
DNA: TGTGCCTGGGCGGGACAGACCTCTTCACCCCTCCACTTT
CDR3: CAWAGQTSSPLHF

size: -
V: TRBV7-9
D: -
J: TRBJ1-1
DNA: TGTGCCAGCAGCTTACCAGGGAACACTGAAGCTTTCTTT
CDR3: CASSLPGNTEAFF

size: few
V: TRBV19
D: TRBD1
J: TRBJ1-1
DNA: TGTGCCAGTAGTAGGACAGGGTTCGGCACTGAAGCTTTCTTT
CDR3: CASSRTGFGTEAFF

size: -
V: TRBV19
D: -
J: TRBJ1-1
DNA: TGTGCCTGTACTGGACAGACGAACACTGAAGCTTTCTTT
CDR3: CACTGQTNTEAFF